These 8 T cell receptor beta chains were sequenced from one sample in a study of ipilimumab plus nivolumab after autologous stem cell transplantation. Only in-frame clones appear in the TCRdb table, and some are missing; sequencing was by immunoSEQ multiplex PCR. The sample has over 75,000 clones; 75% to 85% are singletons. The sequencing used PBMCs, collected in a trial of ipilimumab plus nivolumab as post-transplant consolidation. These receptors were taken from a male donor with diffuse large B-cell lymphoma.

The chain is built from TRBV23-1 and TRBJ2-5, with 7 bases that match TRBD1. TRBV23-1 is given ORF status, its function remaining uncertain. J lost 5 bases, V lost 0 bases, and 9 bases had no gene match. CDR3 length: 16 amino acids. This chain's CDR3 is CASSQSVGGVAETQYF. CDR3 DNA sequence: TGCGCCAGCAGTCAATCGGTAGGGGGCGTAGCGGAGACCCAGTACTTC.

The gene calls are TRBV7-9 and TRBJ2-3; the D gene is possibly TRBD1 (5 bases). The V gene lost 2 bases and the J gene lost 5 bases, with 14 bases spanning the gap. The CDR3 runs to 15 residues. Germline V gene data show CDR1 as SEHNR and CDR2 as FQNEAQ (reference sequence). DNA of the CDR3: TGTGCCAGCAGCTTATCCACAGGAGTTGTAGATACGCAGTATTTT. This translates into CASSLSTGVVDTQYF.

The J gene is TRBJ2-5, the V gene TRBV18; TRBD1 aligns across 10 bases. Unmatched junction bases numbered 4, after V lost 3 bases and J lost 0 bases. Germline CDR1 reads KGHSH; CDR2 reads LQKENI. The CDR3 spans 16 residues. The CDR3 sequence is CASSPWDRGDQETQYF. CDR3 bases: TGTGCCAGCTCACCTTGGGACAGGGGCGACCAAGAGACCCAGTACTTC.

A remark on this clone: The same CDR3 arises from other DNA sequences in this sample as well. The chain has TRBV7-9 and TRBJ2-7; D is possibly TRBD2 (5 bases). The CDR3 spans 14 residues. Trimming shortened V by 1 base and J by 6 bases, and 13 bases separated the two germline ends. The germline gives CDR1 SEHNR, CDR2 FQNEAQ (reference sequence). CDR3 DNA sequence: TGTGCCAGCAGCTTAGAATCCTCCGGGGTCGAGCAGTACTTC. It specifies CASSLESSGVEQYF.

The V call is TRBV6-1, the J call TRBJ2-7, with 7 positions matching TRBD1. V trimming: 2 bases; J trimming: 2 bases; junction bases outside the gene matches: 15. From germline, CDR1 is MNHNS and CDR2 SASEGT. CDR3 size: 18 residues. This chain's CDR3 is CASSEPVGPDRAPYEQYF. CDR3 coding DNA: TGTGCCAGCAGTGAACCCGTTGGTCCAGACAGGGCCCCCTACGAGCAGTACTTC.

The J gene is TRBJ1-2, the V gene TRBV19, with 7 bases fitting TRBD1. Looked up from germline, CDR1 is LNHDA and CDR2 is SQIVND (reference sequence). The CDR3 has 16 amino acids. The junction had 17 bases not matched to a gene; V was cut back by 6 bases and J by 7 bases. CDR3 residues: CASSPGMKTGRGGYTF. The CDR3 DNA follows: TGTGCCAGTAGCCCGGGGATGAAGACAGGGAGGGGTGGCTACACCTTC.

This clone was observed a handful of times. The chain recombines TRBV2 with TRBJ1-6; D may be TRBD1 (5 bases). The CDR3 length is 15 residues. Germline-derived CDR1 and CDR2 are SNHLY and FYNNEI. The ends were cut back, 6 bases at V and 4 bases at J, with 13 bases in the middle. Here the CDR3 reads CASSAGQPYNSPLHF. The CDR3, as DNA: TGTGCCAGCAGCGCAGGACAACCTTATAATTCACCCCTCCACTTT.

V usage is TRBV29-1 and J usage is TRBJ1-2; D is unclear. The CDR3 is 13 residues long. The ends were cut back, 3 bases at V and 1 base at J, with 9 bases in the middle. Germline CDR1 SQVTM, CDR2 ANQGSEA. CDR3 DNA: TGCAGCGTTGAGGCAACGGATAACTATGGCTACACCTTC. It encodes CSVEATDNYGYTF. Looking up the rest from reference TRBV29-1 and TRBJ1-2 gives the full variable domain: SAVISQKPSRDICQRGTSLTIQCQVDSQVTMMFWYRQQPGQSLTLIATANQGSEATYESGFVIDKFPISRPNLTFSTLTVSNMSPEDSSIYLCSVEATDNYGYTFGSGTRLTVV.